A selection of T cell receptor beta chains follows, all from one sample in a study of PD-1 blockade in mismatch repair-deficient tumors. Generated by immunoSEQ multiplex PCR, the TCRdb table keeps only in-frame clones and is missing some. The repertoire includes over 11,000 clones, around 86% of them detected once, and over 9.5% sits in the top ten. These TCRs are of unknown antigen specificity. Here the sequenced sample was cells cultured in vitro, taken from a patient treated with pembrolizumab. These receptors were obtained from an adult with mismatch repair-deficient cancer. CDR3s include the opening cysteine and the closing phenylalanine or tryptophan. Each record gives: clone size, V gene, D gene, J gene, CDR3 protein, CDR3 DNA. A D gene is named only where the DNA matches it firmly. Size is stated for part of the rows, as once, few or many counts, or as a class when the clone is expanded.

.	TRBV9	TRBD2	TRBJ2-3	CASSVGLAGDTQYF	TGTGCCAGCAGCGTGGGACTAGCGGGAGATACGCAGTATTTT
.	TRBV30	.	TRBJ1-1	CAWSNPRGNTEAFF	TGTGCCTGGAGTAATCCCAGGGGGAACACTGAAGCTTTCTTT
.	TRBV28	.	TRBJ2-2	CASSLWQGFRSYTGELFF	TGTGCCAGCAGTTTATGGCAGGGGTTCCGATCATACACCGGGGAGCTGTTTTTT
once	TRBV30	.	TRBJ1-1	CAWSVDFNGGAFF	TGTGCCTGGAGTGTAGATTTCAATGGGGGAGCTTTCTTT
.	TRBV7-2	TRBD1	TRBJ2-4	CASSLGHSGTGLNIQYF	TGTGCCAGCAGCTTAGGGCACTCGGGGACAGGACTAAACATTCAGTACTTC
.	TRBV19	.	TRBJ1-4	CASSIFPTGTNEKLFF	TGTGCCAGTAGTATCTTCCCCACGGGAACTAATGAAAAACTGTTTTTT
.	TRBV7-2	TRBD1	TRBJ1-5	CASSLQGGNQPQHF	TGTGCCAGCAGTTTACAGGGGGGCAATCAGCCCCAGCATTTT
.	TRBV28	TRBD1	TRBJ2-7	CASSRDRRYEQYF	TGTGCCAGCAGCCGGGACAGGAGATACGAGCAGTACTTC
.	TRBV19	.	TRBJ2-7	CASSIDGSPGEQYF	TGTGCCAGTAGTATAGACGGGAGTCCGGGCGAGCAGTACTTC
.	TRBV27	.	TRBJ2-3	CASSPSLAHSLTDTQYF	TGTGCCAGCAGTCCCTCGCTAGCTCATAGTTTGACAGATACGCAGTATTTT
.	TRBV2	.	TRBJ2-3	CASGRGLSTDTQYF	TGTGCCAGCGGACGAGGGCTTAGCACAGATACGCAGTATTTT
.	TRBV28	TRBD2	TRBJ2-3	CASSNPLATDTQYF	TGTGCCAGCAGTAACCCACTAGCGACAGATACGCAGTATTTT
.	TRBV19	.	TRBJ2-5	CASSIDHRGGRKETQYF	TGTGCCAGTAGTATAGATCACAGGGGCGGGAGAAAAGAGACCCAGTACTTC
.	TRBV7-6	.	TRBJ2-1	CASSLGQSYNEQFF	TGTGCCAGCAGCCTGGGACAATCCTACAATGAGCAGTTCTTC
.	TRBV7-9	TRBD2	TRBJ2-1	CASRGTSGIDEQFF	TGTGCCAGCAGAGGGACTAGCGGGATTGATGAGCAGTTCTTC
.	TRBV10-1	.	TRBJ2-3	CASSEPGSEVTQYF	TGCGCCAGCAGTGAACCGGGATCGGAGGTTACGCAGTATTTT
once	TRBV9	TRBD2	TRBJ2-2	CASSSSSVGGYTGELFF	TGTGCCAGCAGCTCCTCCTCGGTGGGAGGGTATACCGGGGAGCTGTTTTTT
.	TRBV4-1	.	TRBJ2-7	CASRRETDSYEQYF	TGCGCCAGCAGGAGGGAAACGGACTCCTACGAGCAGTACTTC
.	TRBV5-1	TRBD2	TRBJ2-1	CASSLASSGRANEQFF	TGCGCCAGCAGCTTGGCCAGTAGCGGGAGGGCCAATGAGCAGTTCTTC
.	TRBV18	.	TRBJ1-2	CASSPHGPYYGYTF	TGTGCCAGCTCACCACATGGGCCCTACTATGGCTACACCTTC
.	TRBV19	.	TRBJ1-2	CASSPGGNYGYTF	TGTGCCAGTTCACCCGGGGGTAACTATGGCTACACCTTC
.	TRBV2	.	TRBJ1-6	CASRGSNSPLHF	TGTGCCAGCAGGGGGTCTAATTCACCCCTCCACTTT